This TCR beta chain was captured by sequencing in a study of blood T cell repertoires in COVID-19. At the level of the study: The United States, Italy and Spain provided the acute and convalescent COVID-19 samples. Nucleic acid was either cDNA or gDNA, and it came from T cells, B-cell-depleted T cells, or PBMCs.

In the source study's methods: Amplification of reference gene primers provided the estimated nucleated cell counts. The protocol was immunoSEQ multiplex PCR, while the TCRdb copy is restricted to in-frame clones and leaves out a portion. V and J calls and clone size follow that table, whereas D and trimming were derived from the DNA. Of about 150,000 clones listed, approximately 80% are singletons. Sequenced material: peripheral blood. This TCR was recovered from a woman between 45 and 60 years old with acute or convalescent COVID-19.

Written as DNA, the CDR3 is TGCGCCAGCACCACCAAGATATCAGACAGGGGCACTGAAGCTTTCTTT. This gives the protein CASTTKISDRGTEAFF. V and J are TRBV4-3 and TRBJ1-1; TRBD1 aligns across 8 bases. CDR1 is LGHNA, CDR2 YSLEER, per germline. The CDR3 has 16 residues. The V and J ends lost 7 bases and 4 bases, in that order; junction bases with no gene match: 14.